This TCR beta chain was identified in a study of blood T cell repertoires in COVID-19. About the study: Researchers got acute and convalescent COVID-19 samples from the United States, Italy and Spain. In each case, the material was cDNA or gDNA derived from T cells, B-cell-depleted T cells, or PBMCs.

CDR3 length: 12 amino acids. Germline V CDR1 and CDR2: LGHDT, YNNKEL (reference sequence). The table came from immunoSEQ multiplex PCR; TCRdb's copy has only in-frame clones and leaves some out. The sample yields roughly 200,000 clones, approximately 84% seen once. This clone has just one count. At one boundary the junction diverges from the germline segment, which might be a read error. This receptor was obtained from a woman aged 80 or over with acute or convalescent COVID-19. The chain is built from TRBV3-1 (or the pseudogene TRBV3-2) and TRBJ2-7, with 7 bases that match TRBD2. Sequenced sample: peripheral blood. Here the CDR3 DNA reads TGTGCCAGCAGCCAAGTAGGTTGGGGGGGTAACTTC. This codes for CASSQVGWGGNF.